These 17 T cell receptor beta chains were all obtained from the same sample, sequenced in a study of blood T cell repertoires in COVID-19. This table comes from immunoSEQ multiplex PCR, and its TCRdb copy is limited to in-frame clones, with some not included. The sample has roughly 120,000 clones, roughly nine tenths seen once. Sequenced: peripheral blood. These receptors all stem from a human donor with active COVID-19. The donor label of this sample is uncertain.

The chain uses TRBV14 and TRBJ1-1, with D perhaps matching TRBD1 (5 bases). The germline V gene encodes CDR1 SGHDN and CDR2 FVKESK. This CDR3 is built from 16 residues. V was trimmed by 3 bases and J by 0 bases, leaving 14 bases between them. CDR3 sequence reads: CASSHDIGHVNTEAFF. CDR3 bases: TGTGCCAGCAGCCACGACATTGGACACGTGAACACTGAAGCTTTCTTT.

The J gene is TRBJ2-5, the V gene TRBV6-1; tentative D call: TRBD2 (6 bases). V lost 4 bases, J lost 2 bases, and 17 bases lay in between. The CDR3 contains 16 residues. CDR1 is MNHNS and CDR2 is SASEGT in the germline V gene. The CDR3 loop is CASSGDGTSPQETQYF. The CDR3 coding sequence is TGTGCCAGCAGTGGAGACGGGACTTCCCCACAAGAGACCCAGTACTTC.

The chain links TRBV5-1 to TRBJ1-2; 9 bases fit TRBD1. V trimming: 4 bases; J trimming: 5 bases; junction bases outside the gene matches: 9. CDR1 and CDR2 (germline): SGHRS, YFSETQ. The CDR3 is 15 residues long. The CDR3 bases are TGCGCCAGCAGCGTTAATTGGGACAGGGTTTATGGCTACACCTTC. Amino acid sequence: CASSVNWDRVYGYTF.

The chain combines TRBV11-3 with TRBJ2-1; D unclear. CDR3 length: 16 amino acids. Germline CDR1 is SGHNT and CDR2 is YENEEA. Trimming cost V 1 base and J 0 bases, with 10 bases left between them. CDR3 amino acids: CASSLGLSGSYNEQFF. CDR3 DNA sequence: TGTGCCAGCAGCTTAGGACTTAGTGGCTCCTACAATGAGCAGTTCTTC.

This chain's CDR3 is CASSTSGGAPSEQFF. CDR3 DNA sequence: TGTGCCAGTAGTACTAGCGGGGGGGCCCCCAGTGAGCAGTTCTTC. V and J are TRBV19 and TRBJ2-1; the match to TRBD2 covers 12 bases. This CDR3 contains 15 residues. Germline lookup yields CDR1 LNHDA and CDR2 SQIVND (reference sequence). The V segment lost 4 bases and the J segment 9 bases; nucleotides outside the gene matches: 7.

The chain links TRBV7-2 to TRBJ2-1, with 7 bases that match TRBD2. Germline lookup yields CDR1 SGHTA and CDR2 FQGNSA. After removal of 4 bases from V and 0 bases from J, the junction contained 9 bases not matched to a gene. This CDR3 has 17 amino acids. DNA of the CDR3: TGTGCCAGCAGCTCCCTCCCACTAGCGAGCTCCTACAATGAGCAGTTCTTC. Translation gives CASSSLPLASSYNEQFF.

This chain links TRBV6-1 with TRBJ2-1, with 10 bases that match TRBD1. Germline assignment: CDR1 MNHNS and CDR2 SASEGT. Trimming removed 1 base from V and 10 bases from J; junction bases left unmatched: 7. CDR3 size: 15 residues. CDR3 amino acids: CASSEGGQGIGEQFF. The CDR3 DNA is TGTGCCAGCAGTGAAGGGGGACAGGGGATAGGCGAGCAGTTCTTC.

J is TRBJ1-1 and V is TRBV27; no reliable D call. The CDR3 extends over 14 amino acids. V was clipped by 1 base and J by 4 bases, with 10 bases between them. Germline V gene sequence: CDR1 MNHEY, CDR2 SMNVEV (reference sequence). DNA of the CDR3: TGTGCCAGCAGTTTATTGGTTCGAGGCACTGAAGCTTTCTTT. This codes for CASSLLVRGTEAFF.

The chain has TRBV10-3 and TRBJ2-7; TRBD1 matches 9 bases. Germline CDR1 reads ENHRY; CDR2 reads SYGVKD. This CDR3 has 15 residues. The trim removed 4 bases at V and 0 bases at J, leaving 4 bases unmatched. The CDR3 DNA sequence: TGTGCCATCAGTGCGGACAGGGGAGGCTCCTACGAGCAGTACTTC. Encoded protein: CAISADRGGSYEQYF.

The chain recombines TRBV19 with TRBJ1-5, with 9 bases matching TRBD1. V dropped 6 bases and J dropped 5; count of bases not matched to a gene: 2. Germline V gives CDR1 LNHDA, CDR2 SQIVND (reference sequence). CDR3 size: 13 residues. CDR3 nucleotide sequence: TGTGCCAGTAGCAGGACAGGGGATCAGCCCCAGCATTTT. It translates to CASSRTGDQPQHF.

This clone came up once. V and J are TRBV5-1 and TRBJ2-3, with TRBD1 identical over 7 bases. Germline V gene data show CDR1 as SGHRS and CDR2 as YFSETQ. This CDR3 has 18 residues. Trimming removed 6 bases from V and 0 bases from J; junction bases left unmatched: 16. CDR3 amino acids: CASTHRDSLLPSTDTQYF. CDR3 nucleotides: TGCGCCAGCACTCACCGGGACAGTCTACTGCCTAGCACAGATACGCAGTATTTT.

This clone occurred once. The chain links TRBV7-9 to TRBJ1-6; TRBD1 matches at 9 bases. Germline-derived CDR1 and CDR2 are SEHNR and FQNEAQ (reference sequence). CDR3 length: 15 amino acids. The trim removed 8 bases at V and 7 bases at J, leaving 9 bases unmatched. In DNA form, the CDR3 reads TGTGCCAGCGGGACACAGGGGGCTGCGAATTCACCCCTCCACTTT. Amino acid sequence: CASGTQGAANSPLHF.

The chain combines TRBV9 with TRBJ1-2; no clear D. V shed 1 base and J shed 4 bases, with 14 bases lying between them. The CDR3 consists of 15 residues. The V gene's germline CDR1 is SGDLS and CDR2 YYNGEE. The CDR3 loop is CASSVSVNVTYGYTF. CDR3 DNA sequence: TGTGCCAGCAGCGTATCAGTTAACGTAACCTATGGCTACACCTTC.

This chain connects TRBV7-2 to TRBJ2-7; TRBD2 aligns across 8 bases. The V and J ends lost 5 bases and 6 bases, in that order; junction bases with no gene match: 12. The germline CDR1 and CDR2 sequences are SGHTA and FQGNSA. This CDR3 contains 15 residues. The CDR3 region is CASSRMSGGQGEQYF. The CDR3 DNA reads TGTGCCAGCAGCCGTATGTCGGGGGGGCAGGGCGAGCAGTACTTC.

Turning to this clone: The junction departs from germline at one end; a sequencing error may be responsible. Within the sample, other DNA sequences also encode this same CDR3. The chain couples TRBV15 to TRBJ2-7, with 7 bases aligning to TRBD1. Looked up from germline, CDR1 is LNHNV and CDR2 is YYDKDF (reference sequence). The CDR3 is 15 residues long. The CDR3 loop is CATSRETGSPYEQYF. The DNA of the CDR3 is TGCGCCACCAGCAGGGAGACAGGGTCCCCCTACGAGCAGTACTTC.

This clone was recorded only once. The V call is TRBV18, the J call TRBJ2-7; 11 nucleotides align to TRBD1. J was trimmed by 1 base and V by 6 bases; bases with no gene match: 5. This CDR3 spans 15 amino acids. The germline gives CDR1 KGHSH, CDR2 LQKENI. The CDR3 DNA sequence: TGTGCCAGCTCGGCGGGGGACAGGGGGTCCTACGAGCAGTACTTC. Translating it yields CASSAGDRGSYEQYF.

The rearrangement joins TRBV28 to TRBJ2-7, with 10 bases identical to TRBD2. Germline V lookup: CDR1 MDHEN, CDR2 SYDVKM. The CDR3 consists of 15 residues. V was clipped by 2 bases and J by 3 bases; unmatched bases: 4. CDR3 region: CASSLTSGANYEQYF. CDR3 nucleotide sequence: TGTGCCAGCAGTTTAACTAGCGGGGCGAACTACGAGCAGTACTTC.